Below are 23 T cell receptor beta chains sequenced from a single sample in a study of blood T cell repertoires in COVID-19. TCRdb keeps only in-frame clones here, not all; method: immunoSEQ multiplex PCR. Found here are roughly 310,000 clones, about 88% of them singletons; the top ten hold 2.6%. The specimen sequenced was PBMCs or T cells enriched from blood (not recorded which). Receptors originate from a man aged 60 to 75 who had recovered from COVID-19.

In regard to this clone: Sequence at one end of the junction differs from germline and may be a read error. The V call is TRBV19, the J call TRBJ2-3, with TRBD1 as a possible D gene (5 bases). The germline gives CDR1 LNHDA, CDR2 SQIVND (reference sequence). The CDR3 length is 14 residues. CDR3 protein: CASSLAPGTGTQYF. CDR3 bases: TGTGCCAGTAGCCTGGCCCCAGGCACAGGTACGCAGTATTTT.

The genes are TRBV24-1 and TRBJ2-2, with D maybe TRBD1 (5 bases). Trimming removed 4 bases from V and 4 bases from J, with 15 bases in between. The germline gives CDR1 KGHDR, CDR2 SFDVKD. The CDR3 extends over 16 amino acids. CDR3 sequence: CATSEATGIGTGELFF. The DNA for the CDR3 is TGTGCCACCAGTGAAGCCACAGGAATTGGCACCGGGGAGCTGTTTTTT.

The rearrangement joins TRBV5-1 to TRBJ2-7; 8 bases align to TRBD2. The CDR3 is 16 amino acids. V dropped 3 bases and J dropped 6; count of bases not matched to a gene: 14. Germline-derived CDR1 and CDR2 are SGHRS and YFSETQ. As DNA, the CDR3 is TGCGCCAGCAGCTCACTAGCGGTCCTAACGGGGTCCGAGCAGTACTTC. This encodes CASSSLAVLTGSEQYF.

The chain uses TRBV6-2 or TRBV6-3 and TRBJ2-1; 7 nucleotides agree with TRBD1. With V trimmed by 4 bases and J by 2 bases, 5 bases remained unmatched. From germline, CDR1 is MNHEY and CDR2 SVGEGT. The CDR3 is 15 residues long. CDR3 loop: CASSSYRGTYNEQFF. The CDR3 DNA reads TGTGCCAGCAGTTCCTACAGGGGAACCTACAATGAGCAGTTCTTC.

A single count supports this clone. The chain links TRBV9 to TRBJ2-1; D unclear. This CDR3 contains 13 residues. Germline V gene data show CDR1 as SGDLS and CDR2 as YYNGEE. V was trimmed by 0 bases and J by 10 bases, leaving 11 bases between them. The CDR3 reads CASSVGSAVEQFF. The CDR3 bases are TGTGCCAGCAGCGTAGGATCGGCGGTCGAGCAGTTCTTC.

This rearrangement joins TRBV30 to TRBJ1-3; unclear D gene. Germline V gene sequence: CDR1 GTSNPN, CDR2 SVGIG (reference sequence). CDR3 length: 12 residues. The CDR3: CAQHHSGNTIYF. CDR3 coding DNA: TGTGCACAACACCACTCTGGAAACACCATATATTTT.

The chain uses TRBV6-2 or TRBV6-3 and TRBJ1-1; D ambiguous. Deletions cut 5 bases from V and 0 bases from J, with 16 bases between. The CDR3 is 16 amino acids. Germline assignment: CDR1 MNHEY and CDR2 SVGEGT. The CDR3 is CASSPREGRMNTEAFF. In DNA, the CDR3 is TGTGCCAGCAGTCCCAGAGAGGGCAGGATGAACACTGAAGCTTTCTTT.

V is TRBV7-9 and J is TRBJ2-1; 10 nucleotides line up with TRBD1. Germline assignment: CDR1 SEHNR and CDR2 FQNEAQ (reference sequence). With V trimmed by 1 base and J by 7 bases, 7 bases remained unmatched. There are 16 residues in the CDR3. The CDR3 DNA reads TGTGCCAGCAGCTTAGGATTGGGACAGGGGAAGAATGAGCAGTTCTTC. It specifies CASSLGLGQGKNEQFF.

The chain is built from TRBV18 and TRBJ2-2; no definite D call. The germline V and J ends were trimmed by 5 bases and 7 bases, with 8 bases remaining between them. Germline lookup yields CDR1 KGHSH and CDR2 LQKENI. The CDR3 totals 12 residues. The CDR3 DNA is TGTGCCAGCTCATATCCCGGCGGGGAGCTGTTTTTT. Its protein is CASSYPGGELFF.

The chain recombines TRBV6-5 with TRBJ2-5; 7 bases are shared with TRBD2. After removal of 6 bases from V and 2 bases from J, the junction contained 9 bases not matched to a gene. The length of the CDR3 is 15 residues. CDR1 is MNHEY and CDR2 is SVGAGI in the germline V gene. CDR3 nucleotides: TGTGCCAGCAGCGCTAGCGGAGGCCCTCAAGAGACCCAGTACTTC. This codes for CASSASGGPQETQYF.

J is TRBJ2-7 and V is TRBV2; TRBD1 agrees at 8 bases. Germline V gene sequence: CDR1 SNHLY, CDR2 FYNNEI. V lost 6 bases and J lost 0; bases outside the gene matches: 4. The CDR3 consists of 14 residues. CDR3 sequence reads: CASRQDRDSYEQYF. In DNA form, the CDR3 reads TGTGCCAGCAGACAGGACAGGGACTCCTACGAGCAGTACTTC.

On this clone itself: Other DNA sequences of this sample code for an identical CDR3. V is TRBV9 and J is TRBJ2-6; no firm D call. Germline values: CDR1 SGDLS, CDR2 YYNGEE. There are 16 residues in the CDR3. The ends were cut back, 1 base at V and 0 bases at J, with 8 bases in the middle. The DNA of the CDR3 is TGTGCCAGCAGCGTAACCGCAGGCTCTGGGGCCAACGTCCTGACTTTC. Encoded protein: CASSVTAGSGANVLTF.

The chain joins TRBV19 to TRBJ1-6; tentative D call: TRBD1 (5 bases). There are 14 residues in the CDR3. Deletions cut 1 base from V and 11 bases from J, with 12 bases between. CDR1 and CDR2 from the germline V gene are LNHDA and SQIVND (reference sequence). In DNA form, the CDR3 reads TGTGCCAGTAGTATAGTGGCAGGGCATCCACCCCTCCACTTT. Translating it yields CASSIVAGHPPLHF.

The chain couples TRBV10-1 to TRBJ1-6; D is possibly TRBD1 (6 bases). CDR1 WNHNN and CDR2 SYGVQD come from the germline V gene (reference sequence). With 10 bases removed from V and 10 bases from J, the gap between germline ends came to 17 bases. The CDR3 covers 13 residues. CDR3 region: CATSTQRGSPLHF. The CDR3 DNA reads as TGCGCCACCTCGACCCAGAGGGGGTCACCCCTCCACTTT.

The chain is built from TRBV6-6 and TRBJ1-1; D remains unclear. The germline V gene encodes CDR1 MNHNY and CDR2 SVGAGI (reference sequence). V lost 8 bases and J 7 bases, leaving 11 bases between the germline ends. The CDR3 sequence is 11 residues long. In DNA, the CDR3 is TGTGCCAGCTCCCAGGTTGGTGAAGCTTTCTTT. It is translated as CASSQVGEAFF.

This clone was counted a few times. CDR3 in DNA: TGTGCCAGCAGTTTAGCGTACCAAGAGACCCAGTACTTC. Protein: CASSLAYQETQYF. V is TRBV28 and J is TRBJ2-5; D is uncertain. CDR1 and CDR2 from the germline V gene are MDHEN and SYDVKM. CDR3 length: 13 residues. V dropped 2 bases and J dropped 0 bases, with 4 bases sitting between them.

This sequence joins TRBV19 and TRBJ1-5; the D is unclear. Germline-derived CDR1 and CDR2 are LNHDA and SQIVND (reference sequence). This CDR3 is 13 amino acids long. Trimming cost V 4 bases and J 4 bases, with 8 bases left between them. The CDR3 here is CASSTRVNQPQHF. The CDR3 coding sequence is TGTGCCAGTAGTACCCGTGTAAATCAGCCCCAGCATTTT.

The chain carries TRBV2 and TRBJ1-4; D unresolved. The CDR3 runs to 14 residues. Looked up from germline, CDR1 is SNHLY and CDR2 is FYNNEI. The V gene lost 7 bases and the J gene lost 4 bases, with 13 bases spanning the gap. The DNA of the CDR3 is TGTGCCAGCAAAGCGACTCAAAGTAATGAAAAACTGTTTTTT. Translated: CASKATQSNEKLFF.

CDR3: CASSPRQRGGTDTQYF. The DNA of the CDR3 is TGTGCCAGCAGCCCCCGCCAGCGGGGGGGCACAGATACGCAGTATTTT. V usage is TRBV7-9 and J usage is TRBJ2-3; 9 nucleotides line up with TRBD2. Germline values: CDR1 SEHNR, CDR2 FQNEAQ (reference sequence). The length of the CDR3 is 16 residues. Trimming took 5 bases from V and 1 from J; bases not matched to a gene: 7.

V is TRBV28 and J is TRBJ1-2, with D unresolved. Germline CDR1 and CDR2: MDHEN and SYDVKM. This CDR3 spans 16 amino acids. V lost 6 bases and J 6 bases, leaving 23 bases between the germline ends. CDR3 in amino acids: CASRGAAGRVDNGYTF. For the CDR3, the DNA is TGTGCCAGCAGAGGAGCCGCCGGGAGGGTGGATAATGGCTACACCTTC.

V is TRBV7-8 and J is TRBJ2-2; maybe TRBD1 (5 bases). Germline V CDR1 and CDR2: SGHVS, FQNEAQ. The CDR3 consists of 14 residues. V dropped 3 bases and J dropped 1 base, with 6 bases sitting between them. The CDR3 bases are TGTGCCAGCAGCTTTGACAGGAACACCGGGGAGCTGTTTTTT. This gives the protein CASSFDRNTGELFF.

The V gene is TRBV3-1 (or the pseudogene TRBV3-2), the J gene TRBJ2-7; D may be TRBD1 (5 bases). Germline V gene data show CDR1 as LGHDT and CDR2 as YNNKEL (reference sequence). Trimming cost V 0 bases and J 4 bases, with 16 bases left between them. This CDR3 spans 16 amino acids. The CDR3 region has the DNA TGTGCCAGCAGCCAAGAGTGGGGCGGTTCAGGGTACGAGCAGTACTTC. It is translated as CASSQEWGGSGYEQYF.

DNA of the CDR3: TGTGCCATCTTGGGCCAGGGGGAAACAGATACGCAGTATTTT. This gives the protein CAILGQGETDTQYF. V and J are TRBV10-3 and TRBJ2-3; 7 bases match TRBD1. The germline V gene has CDR1 ENHRY and CDR2 SYGVKD. This CDR3 has 14 residues. V lost 8 bases, J lost 3 bases, and 8 bases stayed unmatched.